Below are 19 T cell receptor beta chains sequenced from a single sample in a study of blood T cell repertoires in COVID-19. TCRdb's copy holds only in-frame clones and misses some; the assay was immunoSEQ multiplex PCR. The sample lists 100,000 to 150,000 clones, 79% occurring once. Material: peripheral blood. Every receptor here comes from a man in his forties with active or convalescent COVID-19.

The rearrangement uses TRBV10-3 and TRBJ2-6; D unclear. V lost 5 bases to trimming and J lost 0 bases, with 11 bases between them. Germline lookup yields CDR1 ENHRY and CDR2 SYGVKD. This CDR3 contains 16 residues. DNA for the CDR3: TGTGCCATCAGTTCGCGTCTCTTCTCTGGGGCCAACGTCCTGACTTTC. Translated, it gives CAISSRLFSGANVLTF.

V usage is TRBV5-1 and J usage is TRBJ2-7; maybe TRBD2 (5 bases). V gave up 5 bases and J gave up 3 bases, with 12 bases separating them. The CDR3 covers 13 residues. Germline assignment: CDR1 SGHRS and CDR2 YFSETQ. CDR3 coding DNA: TGCGCCAGCAGTTTCGGCGCGGGCTACGAGCAGTACTTC. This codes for CASSFGAGYEQYF.

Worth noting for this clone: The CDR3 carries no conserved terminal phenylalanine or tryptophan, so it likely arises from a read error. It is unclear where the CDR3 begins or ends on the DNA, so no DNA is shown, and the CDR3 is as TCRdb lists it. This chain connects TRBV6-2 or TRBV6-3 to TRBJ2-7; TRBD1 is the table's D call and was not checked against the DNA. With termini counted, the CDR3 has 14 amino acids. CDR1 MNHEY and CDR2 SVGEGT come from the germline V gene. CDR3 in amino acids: CASSSPLGGTGRWI.

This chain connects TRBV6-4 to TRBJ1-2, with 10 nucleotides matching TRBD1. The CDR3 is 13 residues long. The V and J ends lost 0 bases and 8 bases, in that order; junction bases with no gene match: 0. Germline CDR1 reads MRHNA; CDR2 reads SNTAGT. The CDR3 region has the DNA TGTGCCAGCAGTGACTCGACAGGGGGCGGCTACACCTTC. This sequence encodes CASSDSTGGGYTF.

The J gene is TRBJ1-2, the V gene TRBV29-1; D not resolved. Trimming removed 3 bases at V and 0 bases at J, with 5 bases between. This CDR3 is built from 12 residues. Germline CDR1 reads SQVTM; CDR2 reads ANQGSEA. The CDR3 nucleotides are TGCAGCGTTGACGAGACTAACTATGGCTACACCTTC. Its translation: CSVDETNYGYTF. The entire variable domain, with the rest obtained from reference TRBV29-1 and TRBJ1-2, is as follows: SAVISQKPSRDICQRGTSLTIQCQVDSQVTMMFWYRQQPGQSLTLIATANQGSEATYESGFVIDKFPISRPNLTFSTLTVSNMSPEDSSIYLCSVDETNYGYTFGSGTRLTVV.

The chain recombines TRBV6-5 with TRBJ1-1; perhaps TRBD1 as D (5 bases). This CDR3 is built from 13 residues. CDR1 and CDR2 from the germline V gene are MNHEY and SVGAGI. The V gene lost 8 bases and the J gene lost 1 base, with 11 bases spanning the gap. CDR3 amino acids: CASSGLRNTEAFF. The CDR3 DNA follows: TGTGCCAGCTCAGGGCTGCGGAACACTGAAGCTTTCTTT.

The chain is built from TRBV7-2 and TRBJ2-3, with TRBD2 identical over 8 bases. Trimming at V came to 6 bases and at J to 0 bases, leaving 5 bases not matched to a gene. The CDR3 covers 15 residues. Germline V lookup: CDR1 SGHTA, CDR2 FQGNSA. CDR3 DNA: TGTGCCAGCAGACCAAAGCGGGGGAGCACAGATACGCAGTATTTT. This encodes CASRPKRGSTDTQYF.

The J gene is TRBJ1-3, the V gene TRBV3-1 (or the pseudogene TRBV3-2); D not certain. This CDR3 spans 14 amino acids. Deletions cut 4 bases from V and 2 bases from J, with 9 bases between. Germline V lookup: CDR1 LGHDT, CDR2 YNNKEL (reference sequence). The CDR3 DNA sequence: TGTGCCAGCAGCCCTCCTTCGGCTGGAAACACCATATATTTT. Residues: CASSPPSAGNTIYF.

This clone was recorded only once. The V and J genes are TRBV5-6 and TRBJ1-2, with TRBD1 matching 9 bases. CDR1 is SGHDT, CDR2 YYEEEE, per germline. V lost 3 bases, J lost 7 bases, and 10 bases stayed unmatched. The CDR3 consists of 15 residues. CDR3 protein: CASSWTGTGRSGYTF. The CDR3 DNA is TGTGCCAGCAGCTGGACCGGGACAGGGAGATCTGGCTACACCTTC. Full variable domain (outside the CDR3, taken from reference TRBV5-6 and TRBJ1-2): DAGVTQSPTHLIKTRGQQVTLRCSPKSGHDTVSWYQQALGQGPQFIFQYYEEEERQRGNFPDRFSGHQFPNYSSELNVNALLLGDSALYLCASSWTGTGRSGYTFGSGTRLTVV.

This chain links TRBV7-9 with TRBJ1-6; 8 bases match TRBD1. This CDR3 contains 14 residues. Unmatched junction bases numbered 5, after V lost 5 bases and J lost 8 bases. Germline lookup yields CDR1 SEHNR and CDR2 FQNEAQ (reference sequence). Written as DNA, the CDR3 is TGTGCCAGCAGCCGCGGACAGGGAGATTCACCCCTCCACTTT. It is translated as CASSRGQGDSPLHF.

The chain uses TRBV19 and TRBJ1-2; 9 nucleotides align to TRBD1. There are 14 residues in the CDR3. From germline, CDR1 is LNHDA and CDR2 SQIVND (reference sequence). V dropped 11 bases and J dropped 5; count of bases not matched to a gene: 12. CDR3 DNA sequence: TGTGCCGCCGATTCACCGGGACAGGGATATGGCTACACCTTC. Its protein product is CAADSPGQGYGYTF.

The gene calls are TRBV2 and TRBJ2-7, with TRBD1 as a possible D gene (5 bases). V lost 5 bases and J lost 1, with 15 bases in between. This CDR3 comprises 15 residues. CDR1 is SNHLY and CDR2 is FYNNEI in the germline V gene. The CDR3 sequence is CASSRPQGGSYEQYF. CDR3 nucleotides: TGTGCCAGCAGTCGTCCCCAGGGTGGGTCCTACGAGCAGTACTTC.

CDR3 coding DNA: TGTGCCACCAAGGGACAGGGCGTTCATACGCAGTATTTT. Translated: CATKGQGVHTQYF. The V call is TRBV19, the J call TRBJ2-3; TRBD1 aligns across 9 bases. V lost 10 bases, J lost 7 bases, and 9 bases stayed unmatched. The CDR3 has 13 amino acids. In germline, CDR1 is LNHDA, CDR2 SQIVND (reference sequence).

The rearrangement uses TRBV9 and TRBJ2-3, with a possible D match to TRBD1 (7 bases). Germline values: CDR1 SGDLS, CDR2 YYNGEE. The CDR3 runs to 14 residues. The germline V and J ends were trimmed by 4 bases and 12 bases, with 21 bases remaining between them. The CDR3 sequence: CASSPSAGKGAQYF. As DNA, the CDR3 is TGTGCCAGCAGCCCCTCGGCGGGGAAGGGGGCCCAGTATTTT.

This CDR3 is CASSGRLARRSDYGYTF. The DNA for the CDR3 is TGTGCCAGCAGTGGAAGGCTGGCCCGCAGGTCGGACTATGGCTACACCTTC. The chain uses TRBV2 and TRBJ1-2; D is uncertain. This CDR3 spans 17 amino acids. V lost 4 bases, J lost 3 bases, and 21 bases lay in between. The germline gives CDR1 SNHLY, CDR2 FYNNEI.

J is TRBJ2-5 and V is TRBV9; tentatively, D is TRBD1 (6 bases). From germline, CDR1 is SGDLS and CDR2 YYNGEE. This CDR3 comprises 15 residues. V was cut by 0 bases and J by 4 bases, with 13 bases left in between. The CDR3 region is CASSVGVGARETQYF. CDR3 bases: TGTGCCAGCAGCGTAGGGGTGGGGGCCAGAGAGACCCAGTACTTC.

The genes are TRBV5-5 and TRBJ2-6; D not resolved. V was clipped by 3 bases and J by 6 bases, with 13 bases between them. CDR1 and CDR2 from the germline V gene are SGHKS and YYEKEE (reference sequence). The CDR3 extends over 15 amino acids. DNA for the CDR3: TGTGCCAGCAGCTCCCCCTGGCAGGAGGCCAACGTCCTGACTTTC. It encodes CASSSPWQEANVLTF. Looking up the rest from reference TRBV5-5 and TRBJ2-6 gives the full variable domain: DAGVTQSPTHLIKTRGQQVTLRCSPISGHKSVSWYQQVLGQGPQFIFQYYEKEERGRGNFPDRFSARQFPNYSSELNVNALLLGDSALYLCASSSPWQEANVLTFGAGSRLTVL.

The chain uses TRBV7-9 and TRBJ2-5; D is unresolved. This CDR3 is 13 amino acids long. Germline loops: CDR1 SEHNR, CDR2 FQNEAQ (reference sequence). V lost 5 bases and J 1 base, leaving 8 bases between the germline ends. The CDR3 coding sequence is TGTGCCAGCAGCGGCCGGGTCCAAGAGACCCAGTACTTC. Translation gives CASSGRVQETQYF.

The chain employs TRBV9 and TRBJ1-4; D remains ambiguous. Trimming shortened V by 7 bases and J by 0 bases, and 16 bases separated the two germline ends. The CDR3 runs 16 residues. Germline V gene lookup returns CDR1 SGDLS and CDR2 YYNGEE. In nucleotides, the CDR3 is TGTGCCAGCTGGGTTGAGGTTATGGCAACTAATGAAAAACTGTTTTTT. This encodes CASWVEVMATNEKLFF.